The T cell receptor beta chain described here comes from a study of T cell repertoires in cytomegalovirus infection. Across the study: TCR beta signatures that were public indicated CMV infection and matching HLA type.

The CDR3 consists of 13 residues. The V end was cut by 1 base, the J end by 8 bases, with 9 bases between. Worth noting for this clonotype: Its antigen is not known.

TCRdb re-called the reads with MiXCR, one entry per CDR3 protein. The table lists roughly 860,000 distinct CDR3 sequences, less than 35% of them singletons, with around 12% in the top ten. Study-level findings and limits: In two of eight donors, the top clonotype was HLA-C-restricted CMV-specific.

The V and J genes are TRBV12-3 or TRBV12-4 and TRBJ2-4; unclear D gene. The sequence was obtained from a human donor in good health (CMV status not recorded). Some clones in this sample may be carry-over from other donors' samples. Sequences were derived from cultured CD8+ T cells from PBMCs, sampled from culture after CMV antigen stimulation. CDR3 protein: CASSLVRVDIQYF. CDR3 DNA sequence: TGTGCCAGCAGTTTAGTTAGGGTTGACATTCAGTACTTC.